This T cell receptor beta chain was recovered during a study of tumor-infiltrating lymphocytes in localized non-small cell lung cancer. Whole-study context: From each patient, both tumor and uninvolved lung, non-adjacent to tumor, were sampled. Findings and caveats of the study: Immunotypes IM1 and IM2 had similar TCR-derived T-cell fractions. TCRbeta sequencing showed higher T cell infiltration in tumors than uninvolved lung.

Details on this clone: Antigen: not known.

V lost 4 bases to trimming and J lost 2 bases, with 16 bases between them. CDR1 is SGHNT and CDR2 is YYREEE in the germline V gene (reference sequence). CDR3 length: 15 residues. Only in-frame clones appear in the TCRdb table, and some are missing; sequencing was by immunoSEQ multiplex PCR. Here the sample spans fewer than 11,000 clones, around three fifths being singletons. The rearrangement joins TRBV5-4 to TRBJ2-7; D is possibly TRBD1 or TRBD2 (6 bases each). What was sequenced was uninvolved lung tissue not adjacent to the tumor. The TCR comes from a human donor with non-small cell lung cancer. CDR3 DNA sequence: TGTGCCAGCAGCCGAGGGGGGACGGGGACCTACGAGCAGTACTTC. This translates into CASSRGGTGTYEQYF.